Detailed here is one T cell receptor (beta chain). This sample was included in a study of T cell changes during pregnancy in multiple sclerosis. The CDR3 consists of 15 residues. Looked up from germline, CDR1 is SGHRS and CDR2 is YFSETQ. Germline trimming cut 3 bases from V and 3 bases from J; bases unmatched to any gene: 3. TCRdb's copy holds only in-frame clones and misses some; the assay was immunoSEQ multiplex PCR. The sample yields around 70,000 clones, approximately 91% seen once. The material was peripheral blood, obtained in the third trimester of pregnancy. The sequence came from a female donor with multiple sclerosis, enrolled in a pregnancy study. The chain uses TRBV5-1 and TRBJ1-4; TRBD1 agrees at 9 bases. CDR3 sequence reads: CASSSTGGSNEKLFF. CDR3 in DNA: TGCGCCAGCAGCTCAACAGGGGGCTCTAATGAAAAACTGTTTTTT.